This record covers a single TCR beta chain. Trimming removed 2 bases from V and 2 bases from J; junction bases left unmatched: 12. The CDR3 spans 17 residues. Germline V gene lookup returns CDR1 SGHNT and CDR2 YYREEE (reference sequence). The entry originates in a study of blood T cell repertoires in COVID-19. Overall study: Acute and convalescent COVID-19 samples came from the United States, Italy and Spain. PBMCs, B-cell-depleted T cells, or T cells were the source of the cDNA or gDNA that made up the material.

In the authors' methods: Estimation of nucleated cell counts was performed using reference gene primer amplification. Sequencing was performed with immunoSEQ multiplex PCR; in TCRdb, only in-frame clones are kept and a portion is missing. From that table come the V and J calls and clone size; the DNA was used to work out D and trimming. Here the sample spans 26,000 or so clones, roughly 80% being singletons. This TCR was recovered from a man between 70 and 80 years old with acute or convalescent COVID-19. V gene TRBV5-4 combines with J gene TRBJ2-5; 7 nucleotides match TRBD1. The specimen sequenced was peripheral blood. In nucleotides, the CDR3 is TGTGCCAGCAGCTTAGAAACAGGGGCAAAATTACAAGAGACCCAGTACTTC. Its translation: CASSLETGAKLQETQYF.